This TCR beta chain derives from a study of T cell repertoires in aging, cancer and after chemotherapy. Study-level information: Patients with chronic lymphocytic leukemia were sampled before and after fludarabine- or bendamustine-based chemotherapy. Some 9.4 million TCR reads made up the full dataset.

Peripheral blood genomic DNA, not sorted cells or RNA, was the template. Findings of the study overall: Median generation probability rose over the chemotherapy interval in each cancer cohort, suggesting rebound thymic output. In cancer patients, declining TCR diversity with age involved lost richness and lost evenness.

Details on this clonotype: Its antigen is unidentified.

Multiplex touch-down PCR with TRB-A/B primers amplified rearranged V-D-J TRB sequences. TCRdb re-derived calls from the multiplex PCR reads in MiXCR, one entry per CDR3 protein. Counted here are some 5,600 distinct CDR3 sequences, around 22% occurring once; the ten biggest clones make up nearly 4.5%. Trimming took off 4 bases at V and 6 bases at J, with 12 bases between the two ends. The CDR3 has 12 amino acids. CDR1 DFQATT and CDR2 SNEGSKA come from the germline V gene (reference sequence). Source material: blood. V gene TRBV20-1 combines with J gene TRBJ1-1; D gene ambiguous. The TCR comes from a human donor with a blood cancer. CDR3 loop: CSAIAASAEAFF. The CDR3 bases are TGCAGTGCTATAGCCGCCAGCGCTGAAGCTTTCTTT.